Shown below are 2 T cell receptor beta chains from a single sample sequenced in a study of shared clonotypes between healthy human individuals. Sequenced by immunoSEQ multiplex PCR; TCRdb stores in-frame clones only, minus some. The sample comprises some 600,000 clones, approximately 96% of which are singletons, and roughly 0.12% rests with the top ten. CD45RO-negative, CCR7-positively selected cells formed the naive CD8 fraction, excluding terminally differentiated effector memory CD45RA+ cells. Sequenced material: naive CD8+ T cells sorted from blood. Receptors originate from a woman aged 25 to 39 in good health.

This chain uses TRBV11-2 with TRBJ2-2; the match to TRBD1 covers 10 bases. The length of the CDR3 is 18 residues. J lost 4 bases, V lost 5 bases, and 13 bases had no gene match. Germline lookup yields CDR1 SGHAT and CDR2 FQNNGV. The CDR3 sequence is CASSPTARQGAFTGELFF. CDR3 in DNA: TGTGCCAGCAGCCCAACGGCAAGACAGGGGGCATTCACCGGGGAGCTGTTTTTT.

Comment on this clone: In the same sample, other DNA sequences code for this CDR3. V and J are TRBV5-1 and TRBJ2-7, with a weak D call TRBD2 (5 bases). Germline V gene data show CDR1 as SGHRS and CDR2 as YFSETQ. This CDR3 has 14 amino acids. Trimming took off 0 bases at V and 2 bases at J, with 9 bases between the two ends. CDR3 in amino acids: CASSLAGRAYEQYF. For the CDR3, the DNA is TGCGCCAGCAGCTTGGCTGGGAGAGCCTACGAGCAGTACTTC.